The 10 T cell receptor beta chains given below trace back to one sample, sequenced in a study of cytomegalovirus exposure and HLA in healthy donors. Only in-frame clones appear in the TCRdb table, and some are missing; sequencing was by immunoSEQ multiplex PCR. This table holds approximately 49,000 clones, about 90% found once. Sequenced: PBMCs. The receptors stem from a young man in good health and CMV-seronegative.

This chain connects TRBV19 to TRBJ1-4; D might be TRBD1 (5 bases). This CDR3 is 14 amino acids long. Trimming took off 3 bases at V and 7 bases at J, with 12 bases between the two ends. The germline V gene has CDR1 LNHDA and CDR2 SQIVND (reference sequence). This chain's CDR3 is CASSILAGSEKLFF. The CDR3 nucleotides are TGTGCCAGTAGTATTTTGGCAGGGTCTGAAAAACTGTTTTTT.

The gene calls are TRBV6-1 and TRBJ2-7, with no clear D. There are 11 residues in the CDR3. The V end lost 4 bases, the J end lost 3 bases, and 4 bases lay between the germline ends. From germline, CDR1 is MNHNS and CDR2 SASEGT. The DNA of the CDR3 is TGTGCCAGCAGTGGACTCTACGAGCAGTACTTC. Translation: CASSGLYEQYF.

The chain couples TRBV7-2 to TRBJ2-1; 8 bases align to TRBD2. This CDR3 region has 18 residues. The V and J ends lost 1 base and 7 bases, in that order; junction bases with no gene match: 15. Per germline, CDR1 SGHTA and CDR2 FQGNSA. CDR3 DNA sequence: TGTGCCAGCAGCTTAGAGGAGGTGGCTAGCGGGTTTCGAAATGAGCAGTTCTTC. Translation: CASSLEEVASGFRNEQFF.

The chain links TRBV28 to TRBJ2-3; 15 nucleotides agree with TRBD2. The V and J ends lost 5 bases and 0 bases, in that order; junction bases with no gene match: 6. The CDR3 sequence is 18 residues long. Germline CDR1 is MDHEN and CDR2 is SYDVKM. CDR3 protein: CASSQGLAGGTSTDTQYF. The CDR3 region has the DNA TGTGCCAGCAGTCAGGGACTAGCGGGAGGCACTAGCACAGATACGCAGTATTTT.

J is TRBJ2-1 and V is TRBV5-6; D is possibly TRBD1 (5 bases). Looked up from germline, CDR1 is SGHDT and CDR2 is YYEEEE. V lost 2 bases, J lost 10 bases, and 10 bases lay in between. The length of the CDR3 is 12 residues. The DNA of the CDR3 is TGTGCCAGCAGCTTTTTATCAGGGGAGCAGTTCTTC. It codes for CASSFLSGEQFF.

This clone was seen just once. The V and J genes are TRBV9 and TRBJ2-7, with TRBD2 matching over 7 bases. CDR3 length equals 14 residues. Unmatched junction bases numbered 6, after V lost 0 bases and J lost 6 bases. Germline V gene data show CDR1 as SGDLS and CDR2 as YYNGEE. The DNA of the CDR3 is TGTGCCAGCAGCGTAGTAGCGGGCGGGAGCGAGCAGTACTTC. Translated, it gives CASSVVAGGSEQYF.

V usage is TRBV28 and J usage is TRBJ2-3; weak D call: TRBD2 (6 bases). CDR1 and CDR2 (germline): MDHEN, SYDVKM. The CDR3 covers 15 residues. The V and J ends lost 6 bases and 9 bases respectively, with 22 bases between them. The CDR3 sequence is CASSPPGSNLGTQYF. The CDR3 nucleotides read TGTGCCAGCAGCCCCCCCGGGAGCAACTTGGGGACGCAGTATTTT. The complete variable domain, with remaining parts taken from reference TRBV28 and TRBJ2-3, reads DVKVTQSSRYLVKRTGEKVFLECVQDMDHENMFWYRQDPGLGLRLIYFSYDVKMKEKGDIPEGYSVSREKKERFSLILESASTNQTSMYLCASSPPGSNLGTQYFGPGTRLTVL.

The V call is TRBV5-6, the J call TRBJ1-1; 11 bases are a match to TRBD1. Per the germline V gene, CDR1 is SGHDT and CDR2 is YYEEEE. V shed 1 base and J 10 bases; nucleotides not matched to a gene: 9. CDR3 length: 15 amino acids. CDR3 in DNA: TGTGCCAGCAGCTTGTTTGGACAGGGGGCGCGTGGAGCTTTCTTT. Its translation: CASSLFGQGARGAFF.

The V call is TRBV7-8, the J call TRBJ2-7, with D perhaps TRBD2 (6 bases). This CDR3 comprises 16 residues. Germline V CDR1 and CDR2: SGHVS, FQNEAQ. Trimming took 3 bases from V and 5 from J, leaving 20 bases between them. The CDR3 protein is CASSFYSGRGDNEQYF. For the CDR3, the DNA is TGTGCCAGCAGCTTCTATTCGGGGCGGGGAGACAACGAGCAGTACTTC.

The chain recombines TRBV7-9 with TRBJ2-7; weak D call: TRBD2 (6 bases). Germline CDR1 SEHNR, CDR2 FQNEAQ (reference sequence). V was cut by 1 base and J by 6 bases, with 13 bases left in between. This CDR3 comprises 14 residues. The CDR3 spells CASSLGGLSSEQYF. The CDR3 nucleotides are TGTGCCAGCAGCTTAGGGGGACTCTCTTCCGAGCAGTACTTC.